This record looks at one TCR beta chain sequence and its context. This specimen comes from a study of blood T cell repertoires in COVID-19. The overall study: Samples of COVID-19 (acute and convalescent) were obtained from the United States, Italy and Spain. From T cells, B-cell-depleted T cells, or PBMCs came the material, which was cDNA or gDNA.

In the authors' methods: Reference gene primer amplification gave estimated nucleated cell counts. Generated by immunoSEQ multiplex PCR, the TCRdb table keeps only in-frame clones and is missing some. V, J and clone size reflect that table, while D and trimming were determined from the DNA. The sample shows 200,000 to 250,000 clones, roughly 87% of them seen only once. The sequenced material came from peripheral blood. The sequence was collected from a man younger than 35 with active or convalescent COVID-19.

The CDR3 DNA sequence: TGTGCCAGCAGTGCCCACCCGGGACAGAGCCATGAGCAGTTCTTC. It specifies CASSAHPGQSHEQFF. The rearrangement joins TRBV6-4 to TRBJ2-1, with 7 nucleotides matching TRBD1. J was trimmed by 8 bases and V by 4 bases; bases with no gene match: 11. Germline-derived CDR1 and CDR2 are MRHNA and SNTAGT. This CDR3 region has 15 residues.